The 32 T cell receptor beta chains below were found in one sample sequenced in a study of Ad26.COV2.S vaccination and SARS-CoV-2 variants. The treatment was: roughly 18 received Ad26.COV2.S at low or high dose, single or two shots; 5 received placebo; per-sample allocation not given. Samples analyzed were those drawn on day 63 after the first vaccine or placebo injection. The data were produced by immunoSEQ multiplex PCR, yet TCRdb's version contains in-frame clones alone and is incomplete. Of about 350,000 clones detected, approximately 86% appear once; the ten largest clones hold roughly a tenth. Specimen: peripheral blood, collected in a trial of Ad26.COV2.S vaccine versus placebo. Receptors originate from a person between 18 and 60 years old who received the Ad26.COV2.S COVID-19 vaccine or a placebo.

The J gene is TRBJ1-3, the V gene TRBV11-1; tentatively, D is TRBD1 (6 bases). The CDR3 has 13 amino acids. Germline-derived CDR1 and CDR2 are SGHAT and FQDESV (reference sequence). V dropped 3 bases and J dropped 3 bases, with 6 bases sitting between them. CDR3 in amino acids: CASSLTGGNTIYF. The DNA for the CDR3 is TGTGCCAGCAGCTTGACAGGTGGAAACACCATATATTTT.

The CDR3 here is CASSSREGGAFF. In DNA, the CDR3 is TGTGCCAGCAGCTCACGGGAGGGGGGAGCTTTCTTT. The chain employs TRBV9 and TRBJ1-1; D possibly corresponds to TRBD1 (6 bases). With 4 bases removed from V and 10 bases from J, the gap between germline ends came to 14 bases. This CDR3 comprises 12 residues. In germline, CDR1 is SGDLS, CDR2 YYNGEE.

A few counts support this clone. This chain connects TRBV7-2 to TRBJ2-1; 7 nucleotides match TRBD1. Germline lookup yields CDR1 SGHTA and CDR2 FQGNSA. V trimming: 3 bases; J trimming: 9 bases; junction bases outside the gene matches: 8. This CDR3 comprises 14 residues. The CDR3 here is CASSFPPGQSEQFF. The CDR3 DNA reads TGTGCCAGCAGCTTTCCTCCGGGACAGAGTGAGCAGTTCTTC.

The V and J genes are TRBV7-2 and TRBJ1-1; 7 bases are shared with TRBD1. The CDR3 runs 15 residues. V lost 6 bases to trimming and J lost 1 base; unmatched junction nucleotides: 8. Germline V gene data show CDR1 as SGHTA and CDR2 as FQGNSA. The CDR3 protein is CASREMGQTNTEAFF. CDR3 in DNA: TGTGCCAGCAGGGAAATGGGACAGACGAACACTGAAGCTTTCTTT.

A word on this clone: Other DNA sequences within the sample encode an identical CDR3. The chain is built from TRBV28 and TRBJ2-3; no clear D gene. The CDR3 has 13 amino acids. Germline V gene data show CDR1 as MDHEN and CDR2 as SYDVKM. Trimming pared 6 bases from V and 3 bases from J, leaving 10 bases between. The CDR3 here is CASSLGSTDTQYF. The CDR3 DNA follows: TGTGCCAGCAGCCTAGGAAGTACAGATACGCAGTATTTT.

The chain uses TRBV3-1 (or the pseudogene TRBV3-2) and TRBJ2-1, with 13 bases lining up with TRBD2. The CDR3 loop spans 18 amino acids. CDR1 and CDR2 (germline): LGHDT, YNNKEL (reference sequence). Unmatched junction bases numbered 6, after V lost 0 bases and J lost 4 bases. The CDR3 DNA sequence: TGTGCCAGCAGCCAAGAGACTAGCGGGAGGACCGGTTACAATGAGCAGTTCTTC. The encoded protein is CASSQETSGRTGYNEQFF.

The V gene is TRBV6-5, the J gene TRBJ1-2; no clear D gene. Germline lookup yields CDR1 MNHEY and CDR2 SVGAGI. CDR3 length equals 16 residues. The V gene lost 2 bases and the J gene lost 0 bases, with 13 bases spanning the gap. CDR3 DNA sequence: TGTGCCAGCAGTTACGCCGGTCCGCGAACTAACTATGGCTACACCTTC. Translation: CASSYAGPRTNYGYTF.

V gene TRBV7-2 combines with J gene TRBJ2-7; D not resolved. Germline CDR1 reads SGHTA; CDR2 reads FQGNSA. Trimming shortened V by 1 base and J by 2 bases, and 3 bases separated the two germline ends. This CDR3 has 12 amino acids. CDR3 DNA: TGTGCCAGCAGCTTAGTAGCCTACGAGCAGTACTTC. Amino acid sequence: CASSLVAYEQYF.

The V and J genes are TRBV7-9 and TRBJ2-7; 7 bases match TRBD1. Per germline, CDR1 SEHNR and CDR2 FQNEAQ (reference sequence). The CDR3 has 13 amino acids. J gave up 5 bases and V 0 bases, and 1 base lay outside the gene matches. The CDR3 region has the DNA TGTGCCAGCAGCTTAGCACAGGGGCACGAGCAGTACTTC. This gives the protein CASSLAQGHEQYF.

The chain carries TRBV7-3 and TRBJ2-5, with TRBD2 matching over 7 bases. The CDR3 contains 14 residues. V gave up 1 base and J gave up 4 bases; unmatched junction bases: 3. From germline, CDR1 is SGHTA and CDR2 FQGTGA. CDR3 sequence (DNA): TGTGCCAGCAGCTTAAGCGGGGAGGGAGAGACCCAGTACTTC. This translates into CASSLSGEGETQYF.

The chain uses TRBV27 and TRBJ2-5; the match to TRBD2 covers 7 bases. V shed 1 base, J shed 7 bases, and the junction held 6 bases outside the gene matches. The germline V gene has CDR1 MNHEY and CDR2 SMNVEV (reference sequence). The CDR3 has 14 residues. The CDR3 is CASSLLGGSLTQYF. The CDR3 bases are TGTGCCAGCAGTTTATTAGGCGGGAGTCTGACCCAGTACTTC.

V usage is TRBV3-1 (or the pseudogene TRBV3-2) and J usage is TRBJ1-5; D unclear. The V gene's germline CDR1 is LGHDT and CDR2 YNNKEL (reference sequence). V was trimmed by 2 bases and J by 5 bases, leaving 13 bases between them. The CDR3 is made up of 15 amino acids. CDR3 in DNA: TGTGCCAGCAGCCAAATGCCCGGTGGCCATCAGCCCCAGCATTTT. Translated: CASSQMPGGHQPQHF.

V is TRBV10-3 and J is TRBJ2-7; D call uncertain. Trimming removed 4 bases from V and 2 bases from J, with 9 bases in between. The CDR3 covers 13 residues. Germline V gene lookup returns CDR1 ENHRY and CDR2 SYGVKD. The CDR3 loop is CAISALAPYEQYF. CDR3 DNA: TGTGCCATCAGTGCCTTGGCGCCCTACGAGCAGTACTTC.

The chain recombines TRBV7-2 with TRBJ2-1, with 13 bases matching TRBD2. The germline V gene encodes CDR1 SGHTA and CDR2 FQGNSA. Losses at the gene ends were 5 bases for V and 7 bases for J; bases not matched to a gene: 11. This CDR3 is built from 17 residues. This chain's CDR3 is CASSPGLAGRLPNEQFF. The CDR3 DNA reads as TGTGCCAGCAGCCCGGGACTAGCGGGGAGACTTCCTAATGAGCAGTTCTTC.

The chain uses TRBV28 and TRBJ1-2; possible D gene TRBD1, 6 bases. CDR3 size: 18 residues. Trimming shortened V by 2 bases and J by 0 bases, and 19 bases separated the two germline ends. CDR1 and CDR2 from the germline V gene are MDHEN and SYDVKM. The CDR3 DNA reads TGTGCCAGCAGTTTAGGTCTAACGGGGCAGGGGTCTAACTATGGCTACACCTTC. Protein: CASSLGLTGQGSNYGYTF.

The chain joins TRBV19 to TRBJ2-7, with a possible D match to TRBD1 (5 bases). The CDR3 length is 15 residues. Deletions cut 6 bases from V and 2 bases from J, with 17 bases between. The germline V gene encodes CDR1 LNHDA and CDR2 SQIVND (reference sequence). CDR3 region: CASRGSTRGTYEQYF. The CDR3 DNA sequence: TGTGCCAGTAGGGGGTCCACAAGGGGCACCTACGAGCAGTACTTC.

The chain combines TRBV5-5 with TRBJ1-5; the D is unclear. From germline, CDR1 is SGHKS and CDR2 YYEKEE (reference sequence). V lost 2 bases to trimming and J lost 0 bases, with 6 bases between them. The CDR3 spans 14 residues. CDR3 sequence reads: CASSLKVSNQPQHF. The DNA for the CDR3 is TGTGCCAGCAGCTTAAAGGTTAGCAATCAGCCCCAGCATTTT.

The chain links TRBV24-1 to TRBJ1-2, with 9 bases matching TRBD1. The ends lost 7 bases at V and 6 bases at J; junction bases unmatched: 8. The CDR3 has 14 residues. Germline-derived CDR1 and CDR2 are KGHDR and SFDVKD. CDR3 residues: CATSPDRGWDGYTF. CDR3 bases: TGTGCCACCAGCCCGGACAGGGGATGGGATGGCTACACCTTC.

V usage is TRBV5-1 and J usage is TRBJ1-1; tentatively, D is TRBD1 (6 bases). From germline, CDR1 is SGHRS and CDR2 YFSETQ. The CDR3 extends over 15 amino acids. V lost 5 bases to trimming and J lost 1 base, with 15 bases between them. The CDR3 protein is CASSEQGHGNTEAFF. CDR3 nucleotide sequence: TGCGCCAGCAGTGAACAGGGACATGGGAACACTGAAGCTTTCTTT.

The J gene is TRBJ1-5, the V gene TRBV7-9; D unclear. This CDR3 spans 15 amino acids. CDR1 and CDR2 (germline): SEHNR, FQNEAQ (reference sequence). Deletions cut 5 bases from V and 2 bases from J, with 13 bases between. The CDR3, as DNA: TGTGCCAGCAGCCCATTCCCTTACGGCAATCAGCCCCAGCATTTT. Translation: CASSPFPYGNQPQHF.

Written as DNA, the CDR3 is TGCAGCGTTGAAATAGAGTTCCTAAGTAGGGCCATTGAAGCTTTCTTT. As protein: CSVEIEFLSRAIEAFF. The rearrangement links TRBV29-1 to TRBJ1-1; D ambiguous. The CDR3 covers 16 residues. The V and J ends lost 2 bases and 7 bases respectively, with 23 bases between them. Germline-derived CDR1 and CDR2 are SQVTM and ANQGSEA.

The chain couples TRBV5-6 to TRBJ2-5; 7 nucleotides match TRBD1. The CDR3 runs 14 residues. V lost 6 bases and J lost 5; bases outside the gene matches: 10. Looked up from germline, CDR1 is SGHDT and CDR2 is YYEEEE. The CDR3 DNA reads TGTGCCAGCACCAGGGGGAGCGTCGGGGAGACCCAGTACTTC. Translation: CASTRGSVGETQYF.

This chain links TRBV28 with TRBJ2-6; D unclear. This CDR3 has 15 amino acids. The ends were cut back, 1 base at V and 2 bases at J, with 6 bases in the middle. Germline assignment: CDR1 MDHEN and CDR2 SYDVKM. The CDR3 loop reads CASSLLGAGANVLTF. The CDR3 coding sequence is TGTGCCAGCAGTTTATTGGGTGCTGGGGCCAACGTCCTGACTTTC.

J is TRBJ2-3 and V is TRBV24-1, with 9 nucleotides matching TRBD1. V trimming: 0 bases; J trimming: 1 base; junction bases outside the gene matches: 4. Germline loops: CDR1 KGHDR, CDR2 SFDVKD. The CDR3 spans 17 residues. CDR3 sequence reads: CATSDLSRDRGTDTQYF. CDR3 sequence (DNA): TGTGCCACCAGTGATTTGAGCAGGGACAGGGGCACAGATACGCAGTATTTT.

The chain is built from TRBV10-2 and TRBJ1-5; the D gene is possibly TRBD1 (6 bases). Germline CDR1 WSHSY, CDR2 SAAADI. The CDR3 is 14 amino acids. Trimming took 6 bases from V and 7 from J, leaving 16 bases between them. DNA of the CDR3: TGCGCCAGCAGGGCGGACAGCCCATGGCAGCCCCAGCATTTT. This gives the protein CASRADSPWQPQHF.

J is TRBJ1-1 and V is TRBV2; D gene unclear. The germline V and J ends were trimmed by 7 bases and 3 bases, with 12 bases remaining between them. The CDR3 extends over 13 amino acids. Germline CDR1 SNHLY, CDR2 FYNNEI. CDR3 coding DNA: TGTGCCAGCAACTCACAAGGTGACACTGAAGCTTTCTTT. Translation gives CASNSQGDTEAFF.

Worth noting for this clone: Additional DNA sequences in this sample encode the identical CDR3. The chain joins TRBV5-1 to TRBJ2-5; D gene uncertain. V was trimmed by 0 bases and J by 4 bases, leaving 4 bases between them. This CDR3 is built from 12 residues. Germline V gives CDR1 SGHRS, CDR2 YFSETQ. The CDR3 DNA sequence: TGCGCCAGCAGCTTGGGGGTAGAGACCCAGTACTTC. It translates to CASSLGVETQYF.

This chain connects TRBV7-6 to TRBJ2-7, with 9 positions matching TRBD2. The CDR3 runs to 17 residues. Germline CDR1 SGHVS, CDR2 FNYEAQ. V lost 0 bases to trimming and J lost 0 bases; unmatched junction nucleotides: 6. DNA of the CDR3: TGTGCCAGCAGCTTAGCTAGCGGGAGTACCCTCTCCTACGAGCAGTACTTC. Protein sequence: CASSLASGSTLSYEQYF. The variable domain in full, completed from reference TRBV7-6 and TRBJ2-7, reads GAGVSQSPRYKVTKRGQDVALRCDPISGHVSLYWYRQALGQGPEFLTYFNYEAQQDKSGLPNDRFSAERPEGSISTLTIQRTEQRDSAMYRCASSLASGSTLSYEQYFGPGTRLTVT.

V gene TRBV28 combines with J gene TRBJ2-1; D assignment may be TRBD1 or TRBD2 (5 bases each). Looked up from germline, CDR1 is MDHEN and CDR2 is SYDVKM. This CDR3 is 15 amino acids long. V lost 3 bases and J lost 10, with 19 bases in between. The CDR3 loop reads CASSFGGTPLYEQFF. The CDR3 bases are TGTGCCAGCAGTTTTGGGGGAACGCCCCTCTACGAGCAGTTCTTC.

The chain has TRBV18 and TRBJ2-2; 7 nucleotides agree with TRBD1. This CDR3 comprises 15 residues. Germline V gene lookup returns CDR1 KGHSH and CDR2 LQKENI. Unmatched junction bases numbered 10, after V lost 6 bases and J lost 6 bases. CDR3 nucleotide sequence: TGTGCCAGCTCCTCCGGGACAGTCGGGGCCGGGGAGCTGTTTTTT. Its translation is CASSSGTVGAGELFF. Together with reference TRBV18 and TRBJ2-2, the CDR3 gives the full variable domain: NAGVMQNPRHLVRRRGQEARLRCSPMKGHSHVYWYRQLPEEGLKFMVYLQKENIIDESGMPKERFSAEFPKEGPSILRIQQVVRGDSAAYFCASSSGTVGAGELFFGEGSRLTVL.

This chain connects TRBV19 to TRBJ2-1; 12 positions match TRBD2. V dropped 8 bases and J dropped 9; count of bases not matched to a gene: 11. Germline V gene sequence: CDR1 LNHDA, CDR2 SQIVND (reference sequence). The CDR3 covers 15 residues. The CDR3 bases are TGTGCCAGTCAGACTAGCGGGAGTCATTATACTGAGCAGTTCTTC. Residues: CASQTSGSHYTEQFF. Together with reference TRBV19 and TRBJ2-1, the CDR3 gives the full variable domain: DGGITQSPKYLFRKEGQNVTLSCEQNLNHDAMYWYRQDPGQGLRLIYYSQIVNDFQKGDIAEGYSVSREKKESFPLTVTSAQKNPTAFYLCASQTSGSHYTEQFFGPGTRLTVL.

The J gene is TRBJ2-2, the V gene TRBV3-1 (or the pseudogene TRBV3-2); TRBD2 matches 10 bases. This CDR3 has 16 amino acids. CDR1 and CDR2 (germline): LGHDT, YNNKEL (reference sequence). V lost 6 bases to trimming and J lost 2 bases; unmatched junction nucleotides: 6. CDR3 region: CASRPWTSGNTGELFF. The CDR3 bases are TGTGCCAGCAGGCCCTGGACTAGCGGAAACACCGGGGAGCTGTTTTTT.